A single sample gave rise to the 8 T cell receptor beta chains below, sequenced in a study of CD8 T cells in ankylosing spondylitis. In TCRdb, the 5' RACE reads were re-called with MiXCR into one record per CDR3 protein. The table has 200,000 to 250,000 distinct CDR3 sequences, under 12% seen once. Material for sequencing was blood, either unsorted or a sorted T cell fraction (not recorded which). All receptors come from a male donor with ankylosing spondylitis or in good health (not recorded which).

V and J are TRBV28 and TRBJ2-7, with D hard to call. Trimming shortened V by 10 bases and J by 3 bases, and 13 bases separated the two germline ends. Germline values: CDR1 MDHEN, CDR2 SYDVKM. The CDR3 runs to 12 residues. Here the CDR3 reads CATSGSLYEQYF. The CDR3 DNA reads as TGTGCCACCTCAGGTAGCCTCTACGAGCAGTACTTC.

This clonotype was detected only a few times. The DNA of the CDR3 is TGCAGTGCTAGCCCCTGGGCTAGCGGGGGCAATGAGCAGTTCTTC. This codes for CSASPWASGGNEQFF. This chain uses TRBV20-1 with TRBJ2-1; TRBD2 aligns across 10 bases. V lost 3 bases and J lost 6; bases outside the gene matches: 8. CDR3 size: 15 residues. Germline values: CDR1 DFQATT, CDR2 SNEGSKA (reference sequence).

Many counts were recorded for this clonotype. The gene calls are TRBV3-1 and TRBJ2-2; D is possibly TRBD1 (5 bases). Germline V gene data show CDR1 as LGHDT and CDR2 as YNNKEL (reference sequence). Trimming removed 0 bases at V and 8 bases at J, with 7 bases between. This CDR3 has 13 amino acids. The CDR3 sequence: CASSQDRQGELFF. Written as DNA, the CDR3 is TGTGCCAGCAGCCAAGATAGACAGGGGGAGCTGTTTTTT.

This clonotype was seen ten or more times. V is TRBV5-6 and J is TRBJ2-3, with D perhaps given as TRBD1 or TRBD2 (5 bases each). The CDR3 contains 16 residues. Looked up from germline, CDR1 is SGHDT and CDR2 is YYEEEE. V lost 6 bases to trimming and J lost 2 bases, with 19 bases between them. The CDR3 DNA sequence: TGTGCCAGCACTGATTCAGGGACCCGGGCCACAGATACGCAGTATTTT. This sequence encodes CASTDSGTRATDTQYF.

This clonotype was recorded at least ten times. V is TRBV5-6 and J is TRBJ2-7; D perhaps matches TRBD2 (6 bases). V lost 4 bases and J lost 5, with 19 bases in between. CDR1 is SGHDT, CDR2 YYEEEE, per germline. This CDR3 is 15 amino acids long. The CDR3 sequence: CASSHRWREVNEQYF. The CDR3 DNA follows: TGTGCCAGCAGCCACCGGTGGAGGGAGGTAAACGAGCAGTACTTC.

The V gene is TRBV21-1, the J gene TRBJ1-6. TRBV21-1 is deemed a pseudogene. The CDR3 covers 16 residues. CDR3 nucleotide sequence: TGTGCCAGCAGCAAGGGGTTGGCTCGCTATAATTCACCCCTCCACTTT. Its protein is CASSKGLARYNSPLHF.

The chain has TRBV10-3 and TRBJ1-6, with D possibly TRBD1 on 6 matching bases. There are 18 residues in the CDR3. CDR1 and CDR2 from the germline V gene are ENHRY and SYGVKD. Trimming took 0 bases from V and 5 from J, leaving 17 bases between them. CDR3 sequence reads: CAISESFRGGADNSPLHF. CDR3 sequence (DNA): TGTGCCATCAGTGAGTCATTCAGAGGGGGTGCCGATAATTCACCCCTCCACTTT.

This chain connects TRBV7-2 to TRBJ1-1, with a tentative D call TRBD1 (5 bases). Trimming took 2 bases from V and 0 from J, leaving 7 bases between them. CDR3 size: 14 residues. Germline assignment: CDR1 SGHTA and CDR2 FQGNSA. In nucleotides, the CDR3 is TGTGCCAGCAGCTTAAGGGGCATGAACACTGAAGCTTTCTTT. This encodes CASSLRGMNTEAFF.